This T cell receptor beta chain was sequenced for a study of blood T cell repertoires in COVID-19. Participants were aged about 18 to 100 years, lived in under 30 US areas, and enrolled virtually. Which cohort a participant joined came from the clinical history participants gave. Recovered Cohort 3 donors showed two negative PCRs, clearance, or symptom resolution. The CDR3 is 12 amino acids. V dropped 3 bases and J dropped 2 bases, with 7 bases sitting between them. Germline CDR1 and CDR2: SQVTM and ANQGSEA. Original processing methods: Reference gene primer amplification in the assay estimated nucleated cell counts. Sequencing was performed with immunoSEQ multiplex PCR; in TCRdb, only in-frame clones are kept and a portion is missing. The V and J calls and clone size were taken over from that table, and D and trimming were inferred from the DNA. Of around 470,000 clones listed, about 90% were seen once; the top ten hold about 0.6%.

Sequenced sample: PBMCs or T cells enriched from blood (not recorded which). The rearrangement joins TRBV29-1 to TRBJ1-2; D remains unclear. This clonotype was obtained from a man aged 18 to 35 who had recovered from COVID-19. The DNA for the CDR3 is TGCAGCGTTGAGGGCGACAACTATGGCTACACCTTC. This translates into CSVEGDNYGYTF.